The source of this T cell receptor (beta chain) is a study of blood T cell repertoires in COVID-19 (dated by TCRdb to about 2020). Describing the broader study: Samples covering the acute and convalescent phases of COVID-19 were provided by collaborators in the United States, Italy and Spain. The prospective study material was composed of cDNA or gDNA derived from T cells, B-cell-depleted T cells, or PBMCs. Deeply sampled blood TCRbeta repertoires from subjects exposed to, actively infected with, or recovered from COVID-19 were included in the dataset. A freely available public database, intended as a resource for researchers studying the immune response to SARS-CoV-2, is where the repertoires were released. The samples were drawn from the first 160 participants of the ongoing ImmuneRACE study and from under 1,500 subjects provided by 6 global collaborators. Nearly every sample came with metadata listing a de-identified subject ID, COVID-19 status, age in years and sex. Where available, HLA class I and class II types were obtained from metadata supplied by the sample provider rather than from assay-based typing. Overall study outcomes, separate from this receptor: Clinical and demographic metadata were provided uncurated, with the amount varying by source and participant.

Participants in the prospective study were enrolled through a virtual design, were aged roughly 18 to 95 years, and lived in roughly 25 United States geographic areas. In the prospective study, cohorts were assigned on the basis of participant-reported clinical history obtained from a screening survey and a study questionnaire. ImmuneRACE Cohort 3 recovered participants were defined by two consecutive negative NP/OP PCR tests, healthcare professional clearance, or symptom resolution. In the prospective study, mobile phlebotomists collected whole blood, serum and a nasopharyngeal or oropharyngeal swab from each participant. Additional blood draws and questionnaires over an approximately two-month period could optionally be provided by prospective study participants. Before DNA extraction, prospective study blood samples were shipped either frozen or at room temperature. The CDR3 contains 14 residues, cysteine and phenylalanine counted. The CDR3 DNA has 42 bases and is translated from base 1.

The immunoSEQ Assay, a bias-controlled multiplex PCR, was used to amplify TCRbeta CDR3 regions from genomic DNA. In the source study's methods: The number of nucleated cells in each sample was estimated from the amplification of reference gene primers within the assay. Sequence reads were collapsed and filtered to measure the absolute abundance of every unique TCRbeta CDR3 rearrangement. For each sample, productive Simpson clonality was calculated as the square root of Simpson's diversity index across productive rearrangements. TCRdb mirrors the immuneACCESS table, restricted to in-frame sequences. Some clones are absent from its copies; in checked studies, under half trace to an unresolved V gene, and the reason for the others is unknown. Clonal size and the V and J genes are those of that table, whereas D and trimming came from the DNA. This sample holds more than 400,000 clones; about nine tenths were observed only once. The ten largest clones add up to approximately 0.65% of the sample.

Concerning this clone itself: Its antigen has not been determined. No clone much larger than this one lies a single base away; base qualities are absent.

This receptor chain uses TRBV21-1 and TRBJ1-2; TRBD1 is the table's D call, not checked against the DNA. TRBV21-1 is a documented pseudogene. The material sequenced was PBMCs or T cells enriched from blood (not recorded which). The source of this sequence is a young man who had recovered from COVID-19. The CDR3: CASSKAGRLQGYTF. The nucleotides read TGTGCCAGCAGCAAAGCCGGCAGGTTACAGGGCTACACCTTC.